A single sample is the source of the 2 T cell receptor beta chains below, sequenced in a study of shared clonotypes between healthy human individuals (dated by TCRdb to the early 2020s). CD8 naive samples consisted of CD45RO-negative cells that were positively selected for CCR7, yielding a CD45RA+CCR7+ population without TemRA cells. The library came from the immunoSEQ multiplex PCR assay. In TCRdb, the immuneACCESS table is reduced to in-frame sequences with V and J assigned. These tables do not hold every clone; where another copy was compared, an unresolved V gene accounts for under half, and the others remain unexplained. This sample has roughly 810,000 clones in its table, and about 96% of those were observed once. Over 0.2% of the sample rests with the top ten. The sample consisted of naive CD8+ T cells sorted from blood. The cell subset or site tag for this specimen amounts to: CD45RA+CCR7+. The source of these receptors is a man aged 25-45 years in good health.

The DNA of the CDR3 is TGTGCCAGCAGCTTGTCACAGGGACAGCCCCAGCATTTT. As protein: CASSLSQGQPQHF. V is TRBV7-9 and J is TRBJ1-5; tentative D call: TRBD1 (6 bases). This CDR3 has 13 residues. Germline lookup yields CDR1 SEHNR and CDR2 FQNEAQ (reference sequence). Trimming left V 3 bases short and J 7 bases short, with 10 bases between.

This chain connects TRBV14 to TRBJ1-1; D is possibly TRBD1 (6 bases). Trimming pared 2 bases from V and 5 bases from J, leaving 18 bases between. Germline CDR1 is SGHDN and CDR2 is FVKESK. The CDR3 sequence is 16 residues long. The DNA for the CDR3 is TGTGCCAGCAGCCAATTCTCTGACAGGTGGGGAACTGAAGCTTTCTTT. Translation: CASSQFSDRWGTEAFF.